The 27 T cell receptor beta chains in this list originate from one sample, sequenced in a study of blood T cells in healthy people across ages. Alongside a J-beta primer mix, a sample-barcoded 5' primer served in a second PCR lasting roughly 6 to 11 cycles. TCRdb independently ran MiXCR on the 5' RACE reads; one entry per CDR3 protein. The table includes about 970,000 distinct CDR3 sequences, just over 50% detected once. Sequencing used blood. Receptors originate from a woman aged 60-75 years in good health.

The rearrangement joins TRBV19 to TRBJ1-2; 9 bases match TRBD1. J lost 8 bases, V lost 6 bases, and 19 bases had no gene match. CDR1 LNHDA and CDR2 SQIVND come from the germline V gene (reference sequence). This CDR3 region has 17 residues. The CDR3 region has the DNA TGTGCCAGTAGAGGTCTGGGGGACAGGGCGGTACTCGGCGGCTACACCTTC. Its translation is CASRGLGDRAVLGGYTF.

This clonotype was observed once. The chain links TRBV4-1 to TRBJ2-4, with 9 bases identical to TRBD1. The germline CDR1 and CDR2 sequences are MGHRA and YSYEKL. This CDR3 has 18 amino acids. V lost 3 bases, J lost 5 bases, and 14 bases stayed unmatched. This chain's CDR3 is CASSQSGTGTRGENIQYF. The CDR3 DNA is TGCGCCAGCAGCCAGTCCGGGACAGGGACTCGGGGTGAAAACATTCAGTACTTC.

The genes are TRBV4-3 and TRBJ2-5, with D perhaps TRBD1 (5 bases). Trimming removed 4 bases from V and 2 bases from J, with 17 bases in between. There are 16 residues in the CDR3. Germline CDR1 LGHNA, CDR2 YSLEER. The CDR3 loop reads CASSPMGIGAQETQYF. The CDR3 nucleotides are TGCGCCAGCAGCCCAATGGGGATAGGGGCGCAAGAGACCCAGTACTTC.

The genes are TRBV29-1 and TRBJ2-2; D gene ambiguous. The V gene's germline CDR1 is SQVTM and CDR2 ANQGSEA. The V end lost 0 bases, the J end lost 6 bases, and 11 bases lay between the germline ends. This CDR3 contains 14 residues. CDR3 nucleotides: TGCAGCGTTGAAGATCTTGAGGAATCCGGGGAGCTGTTTTTT. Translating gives CSVEDLEESGELFF.

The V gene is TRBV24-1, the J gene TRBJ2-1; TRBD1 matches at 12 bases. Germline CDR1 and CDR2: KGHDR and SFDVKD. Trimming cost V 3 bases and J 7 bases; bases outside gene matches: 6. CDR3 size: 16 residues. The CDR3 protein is CATSDPLGQGANEQFF. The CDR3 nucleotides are TGTGCCACCAGTGATCCCTTGGGACAGGGGGCTAATGAGCAGTTCTTC.

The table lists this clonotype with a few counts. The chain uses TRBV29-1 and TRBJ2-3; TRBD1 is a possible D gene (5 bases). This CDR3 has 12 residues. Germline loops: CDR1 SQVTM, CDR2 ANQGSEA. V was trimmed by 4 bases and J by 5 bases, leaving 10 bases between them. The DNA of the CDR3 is TGCAGCGTTGTACAGGTTCAAGATACGCAGTATTTT. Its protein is CSVVQVQDTQYF.

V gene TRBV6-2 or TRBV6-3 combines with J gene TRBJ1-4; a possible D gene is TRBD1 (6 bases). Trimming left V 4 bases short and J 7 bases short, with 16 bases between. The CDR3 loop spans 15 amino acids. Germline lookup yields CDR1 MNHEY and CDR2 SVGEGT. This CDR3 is CASSSSRGSGEKLFF. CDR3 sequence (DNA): TGTGCCAGCAGTTCTTCCAGGGGTTCCGGTGAAAAACTGTTTTTT.

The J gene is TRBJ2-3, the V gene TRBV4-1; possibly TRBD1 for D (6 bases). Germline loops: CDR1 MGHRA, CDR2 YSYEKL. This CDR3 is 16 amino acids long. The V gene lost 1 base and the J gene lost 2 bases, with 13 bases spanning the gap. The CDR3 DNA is TGCGCCAGCAGCCAAGGAGGGGGAGTTTCCACAGATACGCAGTATTTT. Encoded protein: CASSQGGGVSTDTQYF.

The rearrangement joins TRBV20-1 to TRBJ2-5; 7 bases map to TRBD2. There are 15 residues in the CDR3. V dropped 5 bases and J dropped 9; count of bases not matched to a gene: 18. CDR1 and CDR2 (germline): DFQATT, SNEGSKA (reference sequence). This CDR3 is CSAFQTGRTKRPQYF. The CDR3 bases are TGCAGTGCTTTCCAAACCGGGAGGACCAAGAGACCCCAGTACTTC.

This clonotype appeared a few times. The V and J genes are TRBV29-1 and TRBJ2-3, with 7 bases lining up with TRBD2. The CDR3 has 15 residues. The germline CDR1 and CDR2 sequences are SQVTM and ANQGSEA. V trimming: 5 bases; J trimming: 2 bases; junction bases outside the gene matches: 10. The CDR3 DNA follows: TGCAGCGTTCCCTCGTGGGGGGGGGACACAGATACGCAGTATTTT. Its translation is CSVPSWGGDTDTQYF.

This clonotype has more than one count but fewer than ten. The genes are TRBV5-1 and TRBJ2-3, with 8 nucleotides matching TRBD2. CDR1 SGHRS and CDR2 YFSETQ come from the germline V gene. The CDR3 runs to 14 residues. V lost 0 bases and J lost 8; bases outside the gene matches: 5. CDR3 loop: CASSLGTSLPTQYF. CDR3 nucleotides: TGCGCCAGCAGCTTGGGGACTAGCCTTCCTACGCAGTATTTT.

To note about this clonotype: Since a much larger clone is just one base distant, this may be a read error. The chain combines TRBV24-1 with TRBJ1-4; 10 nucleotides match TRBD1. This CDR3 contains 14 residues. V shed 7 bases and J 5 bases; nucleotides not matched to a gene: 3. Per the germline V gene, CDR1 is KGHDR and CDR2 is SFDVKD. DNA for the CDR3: TGTGCCACCAGCCCGGGACAGGGGAATGAAAAACTGTTTTTT. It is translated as CATSPGQGNEKLFF.

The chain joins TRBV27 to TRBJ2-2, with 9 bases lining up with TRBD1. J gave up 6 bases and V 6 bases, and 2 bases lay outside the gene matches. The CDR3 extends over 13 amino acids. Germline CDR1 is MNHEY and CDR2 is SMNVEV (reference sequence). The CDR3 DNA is TGTGCCAGCAGGCGGGACAGGGCCGGGGAGCTGTTTTTT. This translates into CASRRDRAGELFF.

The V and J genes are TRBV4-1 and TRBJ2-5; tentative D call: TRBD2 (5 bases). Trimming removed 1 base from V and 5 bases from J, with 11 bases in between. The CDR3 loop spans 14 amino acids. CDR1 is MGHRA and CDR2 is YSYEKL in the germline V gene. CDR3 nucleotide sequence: TGCGCCAGCAGCCAAGGAGGCTGGAGGGAGACCCAGTACTTC. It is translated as CASSQGGWRETQYF.

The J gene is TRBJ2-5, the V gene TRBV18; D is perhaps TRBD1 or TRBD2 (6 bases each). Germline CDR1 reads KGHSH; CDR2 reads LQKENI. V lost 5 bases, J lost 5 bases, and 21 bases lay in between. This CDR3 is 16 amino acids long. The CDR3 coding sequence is TGTGCCAGCTCAGACCAACGGGGGCGCCAAGTGGAGACCCAGTACTTC. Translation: CASSDQRGRQVETQYF. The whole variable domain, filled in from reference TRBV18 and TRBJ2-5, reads NAGVMQNPRHLVRRRGQEARLRCSPMKGHSHVYWYRQLPEEGLKFMVYLQKENIIDESGMPKERFSAEFPKEGPSILRIQQVVRGDSAAYFCASSDQRGRQVETQYFGPGTRLLVL.

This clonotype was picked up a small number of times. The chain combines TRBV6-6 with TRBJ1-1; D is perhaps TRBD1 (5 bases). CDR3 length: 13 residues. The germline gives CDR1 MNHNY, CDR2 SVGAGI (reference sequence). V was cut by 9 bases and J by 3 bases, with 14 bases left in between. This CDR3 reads CASSSGEHTEAFF. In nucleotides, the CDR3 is TGTGCCAGTTCGTCGGGGGAACACACTGAAGCTTTCTTT.

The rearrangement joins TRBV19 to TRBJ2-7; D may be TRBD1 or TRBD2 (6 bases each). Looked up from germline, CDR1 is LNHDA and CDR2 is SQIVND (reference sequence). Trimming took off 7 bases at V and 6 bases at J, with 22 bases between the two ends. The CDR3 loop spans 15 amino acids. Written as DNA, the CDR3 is TGTGCCAGTAAGGCGGGACAAGGTCTTTTCTTCGAGCAGTACTTC. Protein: CASKAGQGLFFEQYF.

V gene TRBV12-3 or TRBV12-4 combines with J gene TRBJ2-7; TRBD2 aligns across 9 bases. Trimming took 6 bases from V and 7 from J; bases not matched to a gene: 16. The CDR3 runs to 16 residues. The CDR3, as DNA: TGTGCCAGCAGCCTCAGTCTAGCGGGATCCTACAATGAGCAGTACTTC. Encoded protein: CASSLSLAGSYNEQYF.

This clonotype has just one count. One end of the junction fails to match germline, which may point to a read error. CDR3 sequence: CASRGRVSTDTQYF. Written as DNA, the CDR3 is TGTGCCAGCCGTGGCAGGGTCAGCACAGATACGCAATATTTT. The gene calls are TRBV12-3 or TRBV12-4 and TRBJ2-3; a weak D match, TRBD1 (5 bases). There are 14 residues in the CDR3.

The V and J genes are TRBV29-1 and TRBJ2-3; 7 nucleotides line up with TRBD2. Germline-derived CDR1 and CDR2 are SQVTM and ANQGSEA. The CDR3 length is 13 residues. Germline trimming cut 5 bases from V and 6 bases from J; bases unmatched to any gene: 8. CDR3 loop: CSVFGGIKDTQYF. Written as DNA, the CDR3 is TGCAGCGTTTTCGGGGGGATCAAGGATACGCAGTATTTT.

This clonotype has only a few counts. The CDR3 region is CSATTGNSYEQYF. Written as DNA, the CDR3 is TGCAGTGCTACGACAGGAAATTCATACGAGCAGTACTTC. The chain couples TRBV20-1 to TRBJ2-7; possible D gene TRBD1, 6 bases. Germline CDR1 DFQATT, CDR2 SNEGSKA (reference sequence). V was trimmed by 4 bases and J by 4 bases, leaving 14 bases between them. CDR3 length: 13 amino acids.

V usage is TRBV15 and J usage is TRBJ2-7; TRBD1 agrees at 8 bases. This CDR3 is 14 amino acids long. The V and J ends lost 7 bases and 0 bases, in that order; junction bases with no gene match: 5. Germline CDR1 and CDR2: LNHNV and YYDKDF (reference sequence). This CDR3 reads CATNRDRSSYEQYF. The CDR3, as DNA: TGTGCCACCAACAGGGACAGGTCCTCCTACGAGCAGTACTTC.

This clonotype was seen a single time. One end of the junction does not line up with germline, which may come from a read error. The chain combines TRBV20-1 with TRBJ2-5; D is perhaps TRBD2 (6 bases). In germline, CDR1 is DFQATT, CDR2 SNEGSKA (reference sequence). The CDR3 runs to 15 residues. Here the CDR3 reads CGARDLKEGGETQYF. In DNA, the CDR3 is TGCGGTGCTAGAGATCTGAAGGAGGGCGGGGAGACCCAGTACTTC.

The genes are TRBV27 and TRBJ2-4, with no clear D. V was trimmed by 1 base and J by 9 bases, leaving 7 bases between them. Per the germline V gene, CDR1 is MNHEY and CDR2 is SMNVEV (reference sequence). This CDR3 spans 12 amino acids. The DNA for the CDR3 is TGTGCCAGCAGTTTATTGGGCGGCATTCAGTACTTC. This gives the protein CASSLLGGIQYF.

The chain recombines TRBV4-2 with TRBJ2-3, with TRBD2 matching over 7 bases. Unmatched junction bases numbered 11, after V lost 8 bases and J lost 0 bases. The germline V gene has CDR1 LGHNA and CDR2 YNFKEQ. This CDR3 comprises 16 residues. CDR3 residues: CASSLRERGSTDTQYF. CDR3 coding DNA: TGTGCCAGCTCCTTGCGGGAGAGAGGAAGCACAGATACGCAGTATTTT.

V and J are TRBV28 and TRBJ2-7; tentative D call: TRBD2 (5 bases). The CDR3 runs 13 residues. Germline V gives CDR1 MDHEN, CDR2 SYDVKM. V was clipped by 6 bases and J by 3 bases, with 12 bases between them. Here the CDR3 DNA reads TGTGCCAGCAGGGATCTAGCTGGCTACGAGCAGTACTTC. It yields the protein CASRDLAGYEQYF. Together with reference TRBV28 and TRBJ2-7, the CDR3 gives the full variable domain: DVKVTQSSRYLVKRTGEKVFLECVQDMDHENMFWYRQDPGLGLRLIYFSYDVKMKEKGDIPEGYSVSREKKERFSLILESASTNQTSMYLCASRDLAGYEQYFGPGTRLTVT.

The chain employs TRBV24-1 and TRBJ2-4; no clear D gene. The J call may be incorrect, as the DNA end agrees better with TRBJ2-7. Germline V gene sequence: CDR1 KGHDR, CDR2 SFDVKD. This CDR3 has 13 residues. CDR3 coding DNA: TGTGCCACCGCGGCGAGGTGGTCACACGAGCAGTACTTC. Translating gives CATAARWSHEQYF.